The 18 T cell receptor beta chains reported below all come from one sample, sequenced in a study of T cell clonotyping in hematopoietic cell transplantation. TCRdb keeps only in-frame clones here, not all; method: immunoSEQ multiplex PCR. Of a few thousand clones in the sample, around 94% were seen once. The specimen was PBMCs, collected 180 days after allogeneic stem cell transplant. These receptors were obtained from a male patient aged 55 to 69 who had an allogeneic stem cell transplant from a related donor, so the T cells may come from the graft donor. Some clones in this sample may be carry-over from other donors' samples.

CDR3 sequence reads: CASSQERGTYEQYF. CDR3 coding DNA: TGCGCCAGCAGCCAAGAGCGGGGAACCTACGAGCAGTACTTC. The V call is TRBV4-3, the J call TRBJ2-7, with a tentative D call TRBD2 (6 bases). The ends were cut back, 0 bases at V and 2 bases at J, with 8 bases in the middle. This CDR3 spans 14 amino acids. Germline CDR1 and CDR2: LGHNA and YSLEER.

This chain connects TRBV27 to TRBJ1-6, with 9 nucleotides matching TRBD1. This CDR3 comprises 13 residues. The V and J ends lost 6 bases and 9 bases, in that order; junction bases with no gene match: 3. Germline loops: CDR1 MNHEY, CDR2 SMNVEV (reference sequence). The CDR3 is CASRGQGGSPLHF. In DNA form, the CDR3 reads TGTGCCAGCAGGGGACAGGGCGGTTCACCCCTCCACTTT.

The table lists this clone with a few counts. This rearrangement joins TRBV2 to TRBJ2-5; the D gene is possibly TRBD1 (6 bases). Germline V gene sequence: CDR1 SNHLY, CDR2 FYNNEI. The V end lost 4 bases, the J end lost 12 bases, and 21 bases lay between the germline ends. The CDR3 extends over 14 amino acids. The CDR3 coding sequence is TGTGCCAGCAGTGCCAGTCTTCTGGACAGCAATAAGTACTTC. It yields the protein CASSASLLDSNKYF. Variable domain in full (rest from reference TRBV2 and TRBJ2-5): EPEVTQTPSHQVTQMGQEVILRCVPISNHLYFYWYRQILGQKVEFLVSFYNNEISEKSEIFDDQFSVERPDGSNFTLKIRSTKLEDSAMYFCASSASLLDSNKYFGPGTRLLVL.

The CDR3 nucleotides read TGTGCCAGCAGGATTAATTCGGGGGGGGCCTATGAGCAGTTCTTC. Translating it yields CASRINSGGAYEQFF. The V gene is TRBV13, the J gene TRBJ2-1; 8 bases agree with TRBD2. Germline V gene lookup returns CDR1 PRHDT and CDR2 FYEKMQ (reference sequence). The CDR3 length is 15 residues. V shed 6 bases and J 8 bases; nucleotides not matched to a gene: 12. The variable domain in full, completed from reference TRBV13 and TRBJ2-1, reads AAGVIQSPRHLIKEKRETATLKCYPIPRHDTVYWYQQGPGQDPQFLISFYEKMQSDKGSIPDRFSAQQFSDYHSELNMSSLELGDSALYFCASRINSGGAYEQFFGPGTRLTVL.

CDR3: CAWSGRGGNTIYF. Here the CDR3 DNA reads TGTGCCTGGAGTGGCCGGGGGGGAAACACCATATATTTT. This rearrangement joins TRBV30 to TRBJ1-3; possible D gene TRBD1, 5 bases. Trimming took 1 base from V and 4 from J, leaving 8 bases between them. In germline, CDR1 is GTSNPN, CDR2 SVGIG (reference sequence). CDR3 size: 13 residues.

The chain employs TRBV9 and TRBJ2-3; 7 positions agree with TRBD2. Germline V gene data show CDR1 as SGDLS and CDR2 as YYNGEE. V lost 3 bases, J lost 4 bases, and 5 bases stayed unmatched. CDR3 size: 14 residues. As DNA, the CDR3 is TGTGCCAGCAGCGCGGACGGGGGGTCAGATACGCAGTATTTT. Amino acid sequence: CASSADGGSDTQYF.

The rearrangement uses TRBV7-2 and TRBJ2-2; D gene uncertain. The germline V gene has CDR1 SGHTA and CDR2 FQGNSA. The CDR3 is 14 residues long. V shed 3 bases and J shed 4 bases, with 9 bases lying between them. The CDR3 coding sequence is TGTGCCAGCAGCTTGAGCCTCTTCACCGGGGAGCTGTTTTTT. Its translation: CASSLSLFTGELFF.

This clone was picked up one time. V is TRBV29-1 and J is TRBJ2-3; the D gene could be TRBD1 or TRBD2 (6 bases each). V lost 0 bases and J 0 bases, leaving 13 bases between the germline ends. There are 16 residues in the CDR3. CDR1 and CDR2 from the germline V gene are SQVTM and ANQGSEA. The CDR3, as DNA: TGCAGCGTTGAAGATCAAGGGGGGCAAAGCACAGATACGCAGTATTTT. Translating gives CSVEDQGGQSTDTQYF.

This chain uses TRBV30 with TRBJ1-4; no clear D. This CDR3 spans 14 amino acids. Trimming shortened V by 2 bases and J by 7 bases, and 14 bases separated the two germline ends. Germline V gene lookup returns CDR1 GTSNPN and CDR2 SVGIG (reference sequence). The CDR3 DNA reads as TGTGCCTGGAGTCACGGGCTGGAGCTTGAAAAACTGTTTTTT. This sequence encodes CAWSHGLELEKLFF.

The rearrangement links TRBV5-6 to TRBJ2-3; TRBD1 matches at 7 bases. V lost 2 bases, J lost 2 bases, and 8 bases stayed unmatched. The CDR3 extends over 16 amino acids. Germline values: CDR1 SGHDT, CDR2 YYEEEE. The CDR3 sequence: CASSFFGTANTDTQYF. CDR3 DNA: TGTGCCAGCAGCTTCTTCGGGACAGCTAACACAGATACGCAGTATTTT.

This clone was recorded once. The CDR3: CASSPDQSSGYTF. CDR3 DNA: TGCGCCAGCAGCCCGGACCAGAGTTCTGGCTACACCTTC. This rearrangement joins TRBV5-1 to TRBJ1-2; no firm D call. From germline, CDR1 is SGHRS and CDR2 YFSETQ. V lost 4 bases to trimming and J lost 7 bases, with 14 bases between them. The CDR3 contains 13 residues.

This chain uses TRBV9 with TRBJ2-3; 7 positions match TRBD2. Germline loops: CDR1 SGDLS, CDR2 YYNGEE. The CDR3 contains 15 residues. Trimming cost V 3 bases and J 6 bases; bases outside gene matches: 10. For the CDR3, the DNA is TGTGCCAGCAGCGACCAGACGGTGGGAGGGGATACGCAGTATTTT. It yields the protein CASSDQTVGGDTQYF.

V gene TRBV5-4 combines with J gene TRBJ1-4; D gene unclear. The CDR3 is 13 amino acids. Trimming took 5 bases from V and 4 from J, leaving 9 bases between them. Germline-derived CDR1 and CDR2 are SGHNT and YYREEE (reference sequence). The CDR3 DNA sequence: TGTGCCAGCAGATCGCAAAGTAATGAAAAACTGTTTTTT. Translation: CASRSQSNEKLFF. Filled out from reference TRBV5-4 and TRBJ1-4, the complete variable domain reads ETGVTQSPTHLIKTRGQQVTLRCSSQSGHNTVSWYQQALGQGPQFIFQYYREEENGRGNFPPRFSGLQFPNYSSELNVNALELDDSALYLCASRSQSNEKLFFGSGTQLSVL.

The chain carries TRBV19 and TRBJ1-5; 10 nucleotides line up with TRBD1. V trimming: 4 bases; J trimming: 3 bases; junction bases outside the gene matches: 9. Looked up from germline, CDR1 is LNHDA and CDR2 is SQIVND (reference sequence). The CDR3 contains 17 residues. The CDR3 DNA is TGTGCCAGTAGTACCCGTGGGGACAGGGGAATCAATCAGCCCCAGCATTTT. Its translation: CASSTRGDRGINQPQHF.

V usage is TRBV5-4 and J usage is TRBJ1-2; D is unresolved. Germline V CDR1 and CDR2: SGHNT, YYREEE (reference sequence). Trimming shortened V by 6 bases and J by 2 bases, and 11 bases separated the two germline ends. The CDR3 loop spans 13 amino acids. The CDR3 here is CASIKSSNYGYTF. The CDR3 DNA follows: TGTGCCAGCATCAAATCTAGCAACTATGGCTACACCTTC.

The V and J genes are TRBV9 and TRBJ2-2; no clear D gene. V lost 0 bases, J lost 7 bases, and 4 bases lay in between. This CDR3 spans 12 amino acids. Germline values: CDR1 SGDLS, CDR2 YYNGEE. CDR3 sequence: CASSVEFGELFF. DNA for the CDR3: TGTGCCAGCAGCGTAGAATTCGGGGAGCTGTTTTTT.

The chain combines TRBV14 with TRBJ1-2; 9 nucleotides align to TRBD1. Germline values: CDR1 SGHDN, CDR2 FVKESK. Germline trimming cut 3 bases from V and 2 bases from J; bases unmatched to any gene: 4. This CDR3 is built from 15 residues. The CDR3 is CASSHRTGANYGYTF. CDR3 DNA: TGTGCCAGCAGCCACCGGACAGGGGCAAACTATGGCTACACCTTC.

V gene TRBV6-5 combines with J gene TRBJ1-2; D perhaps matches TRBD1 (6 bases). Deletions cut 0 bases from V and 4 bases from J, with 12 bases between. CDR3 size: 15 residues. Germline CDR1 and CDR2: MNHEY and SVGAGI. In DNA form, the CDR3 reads TGTGCCAGCAGTTACTCGAAGGGGGGCGGCTATGGCTACACCTTC. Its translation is CASSYSKGGGYGYTF.